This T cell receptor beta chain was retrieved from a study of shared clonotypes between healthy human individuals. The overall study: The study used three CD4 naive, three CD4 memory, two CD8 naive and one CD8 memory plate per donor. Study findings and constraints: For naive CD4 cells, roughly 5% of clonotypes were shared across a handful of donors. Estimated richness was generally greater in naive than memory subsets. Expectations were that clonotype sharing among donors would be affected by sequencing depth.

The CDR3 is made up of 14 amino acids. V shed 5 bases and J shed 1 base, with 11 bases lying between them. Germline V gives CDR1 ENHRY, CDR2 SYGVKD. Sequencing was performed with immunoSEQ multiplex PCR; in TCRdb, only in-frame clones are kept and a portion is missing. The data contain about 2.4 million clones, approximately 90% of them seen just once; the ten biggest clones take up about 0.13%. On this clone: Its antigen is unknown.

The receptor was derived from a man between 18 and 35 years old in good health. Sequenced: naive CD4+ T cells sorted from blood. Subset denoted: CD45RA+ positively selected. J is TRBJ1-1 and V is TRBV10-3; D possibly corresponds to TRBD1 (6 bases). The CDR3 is CAISMDRSNTEAFF. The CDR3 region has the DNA TGTGCCATCAGTATGGACAGATCGAACACTGAAGCTTTCTTT.